The entry below describes one T cell receptor beta chain. This sample was taken from a study of blood T cell repertoires in COVID-19. J lost 8 bases, V lost 2 bases, and 5 bases had no gene match. This CDR3 comprises 13 residues. TCRdb keeps only in-frame clones here, not all; method: immunoSEQ multiplex PCR. This sample yields approximately 83,000 clones, of which roughly 71% are seen a single time; around 9.4% belongs to the top ten. What was sequenced was peripheral blood. The V call is TRBV12-3 or TRBV12-4, the J call TRBJ1-1, with TRBD1 matching over 7 bases. The TCR comes from a woman aged 80 or over with acute or convalescent COVID-19. The CDR3 loop reads CASSLSLDREAFF. CDR3 nucleotide sequence: TGTGCCAGCAGTTTATCTCTGGACAGGGAAGCTTTCTTT.